This T cell receptor (beta chain) was profiled in a study of PD-L1 blockade in urothelial cancer. As for the study in general: Anywhere from 0 to 3 prior chemotherapy regimens had been received by patients. Each blood sample yielded a median of about 150,000 T cells.

With V trimmed by 0 bases and J by 5 bases, 2 bases remained unmatched. Germline lookup yields CDR1 LNHNV and CDR2 YYDKDF (reference sequence). This CDR3 is built from 17 residues. Noted time point: peripheral blood 6 weeks after treatment start. Synthetic templates analogous to TCR were spiked into all PCRs individually. Profiled with immunoSEQ multiplex PCR; TCRdb holds only in-frame clones, not every one. The table records around 50,000 clones, roughly 84% of them present only once. This receptor was identified in a man in his forties or fifties with urothelial cancer. Sample: PBMCs, taken around atezolizumab (anti-PD-L1) treatment. The rearrangement links TRBV15 to TRBJ2-2; 14 bases map to TRBD2. The CDR3 sequence: CATSRDRTSGRTGELFF. DNA of the CDR3: TGTGCCACCAGCAGAGATAGGACTAGCGGGAGGACCGGGGAGCTGTTTTTT. Looking up the rest from reference TRBV15 and TRBJ2-2 gives the full variable domain: DAMVIQNPRYQVTQFGKPVTLSCSQTLNHNVMYWYQQKSSQAPKLLFHYYDKDFNNEADTPDNFQSRRPNTSFCFLDIRSPGLGDTAMYLCATSRDRTSGRTGELFFGEGSRLTVL.